This TCR beta chain was sequenced for a study of cytomegalovirus exposure and HLA in healthy donors. The study, taken as a whole, reports: There were some V segments, including TRBV6-2 and TRBV6-3, excluded as indistinguishable. TCR beta V- and J-gene trimming, according to a later analysis, was linked to a missense DCLRE1C variant. After further analysis at a later stage, 17,000 or so TCR beta sequences were associated with HLA alleles at 0.05 false discovery rate. TCR sequences were mostly rare, though some public TCRs occurred in many donors.

With 60 Vbeta and 13 Jbeta primers, the PCR was carried out. Sequencing was performed with immunoSEQ multiplex PCR; in TCRdb, only in-frame clones are kept and a portion is missing. The sample contains approximately 160,000 clones, over 65% of which appear only once. As concerns this clone: Its antigen is not known.

The CDR3 loop spans 12 amino acids. Per germline, CDR1 MNHEY and CDR2 SMNVEV (reference sequence). V shed 4 bases and J shed 6 bases, with 9 bases lying between them. This TCR was recovered from a woman aged 25 to 39 in good health and CMV-seropositive. Specimen: PBMCs. The chain combines TRBV27 with TRBJ1-1; perhaps TRBD1 as D (6 bases). The CDR3 DNA is TGTGCCAGCAGTTCAGGGGTCTCTGAAGCTTTCTTT. Amino acids: CASSSGVSEAFF.